One and the same sample provided the 26 T cell receptor beta chains below, sequenced in a study of Graves' ophthalmopathy and Graves' hyperthyroidism (dated by TCRdb to between 2017 and 2018). TCRdb records Illumina HiSeq 2000 as the sequencer. For repertoire sequencing, TCR beta CDR3 regions were amplified from RNA transcripts. The first round of RT-PCR was done with HTBI primers and the Qiagen OneStep RT-PCR kit, and was followed by a second round of multiplex PCR, then size selection and purification. The raw public reads went through TCRdb reprocessing: fastp at Q25, MiXCR clone calling, in-frame beta chains kept. Here each entry gathers all rows of one CDR3 protein and keeps the most common genes and DNA. For this sample there are approximately 1.2 million distinct CDR3 sequences; around a third appear just once. The biggest ten clones account for roughly 10% of the sample. Sequencing was performed on peripheral blood or thyroid tissue (not recorded which). The receptor set was obtained from an adult man with Graves' hyperthyroidism.

On this clonotype: One end of the junction varies from germline; a read error may be responsible. The chain carries TRBV2 and TRBJ2-2; the D gene is possibly TRBD1 (5 bases). The CDR3 runs 16 residues. Germline CDR1 and CDR2: SNHLY and FYNNEI. CDR3 sequence (DNA): TGTGCCAGCAAGGAGAACAGGCGACTCTACACCAGGGAGCTGTTTTTT. Amino acid sequence: CASKENRRLYTRELFF.

In DNA, the CDR3 is TGTGCCATCAGTTACAGGGGCGCGGATCAGCCCCAGCATTTT. It translates to CAISYRGADQPQHF. V and J are TRBV10-3 and TRBJ1-5; 7 positions agree with TRBD1. Germline CDR1 ENHRY, CDR2 SYGVKD. V lost 5 bases and J lost 5; bases outside the gene matches: 6. The CDR3 has 14 amino acids.

Concerning this clonotype itself: This may be a read error, as it is one base from a much larger clone. The J gene is TRBJ1-4, the V gene TRBV20-1; tentative D call: TRBD1 (5 bases). In germline, CDR1 is DFQATT, CDR2 SNEGSKA (reference sequence). V dropped 5 bases and J dropped 8 bases, with 15 bases sitting between them. The CDR3 spans 13 residues. This chain's CDR3 is CSAGASVGEKLFF. In DNA, the CDR3 is TGCAGTGCTGGGGCTTCGGTGGGAGAAAAACTGTTTTTT.

This clonotype was observed at least ten times. The V and J genes are TRBV5-1 and TRBJ2-2; 13 positions agree with TRBD2. In germline, CDR1 is SGHRS, CDR2 YFSETQ. V was pared by 4 bases and J by 7 bases, with 4 bases of the junction left unmatched. The CDR3 has 15 residues. The DNA of the CDR3 is TGCGCCAGCAGCCGGACTAGCGGGAGTGACGGGGAGCTGTTTTTT. It codes for CASSRTSGSDGELFF.

This clonotype was counted only a few times. The chain recombines TRBV12-3 or TRBV12-4 with TRBJ2-2, with D tentatively TRBD1 (6 bases). The CDR3 consists of 14 residues. The V and J ends lost 6 bases and 5 bases respectively, with 13 bases between them. The CDR3 nucleotides are TGTGCCAGCAGGGAACAGGGTCGGACCGGGGAGCTGTTTTTT. Amino acids: CASREQGRTGELFF.

This clonotype occurred many times. This CDR3 reads CSVSASGWGTGELFF. In DNA, the CDR3 is TGCAGCGTTTCCGCCAGCGGTTGGGGAACCGGGGAGCTGTTTTTT. The genes are TRBV29-1 and TRBJ2-2; tentatively, D is TRBD2 (5 bases). Germline V gene sequence: CDR1 SQVTM, CDR2 ANQGSEA. The CDR3 totals 15 residues. V lost 5 bases to trimming and J lost 5 bases, with 18 bases between them.

This clonotype was picked up many times. The chain joins TRBV7-9 to TRBJ2-7; 7 bases line up with TRBD1. V was pared by 3 bases and J by 7 bases, with 12 bases of the junction left unmatched. The CDR3 has 15 amino acids. Germline V gives CDR1 SEHNR, CDR2 FQNEAQ (reference sequence). DNA of the CDR3: TGTGCCAGCAGCTTTACCGCGACAGGGTCTGGGGAGCAGTACTTC. This translates into CASSFTATGSGEQYF.

In its sample, this clonotype was seen many times. CDR3 bases: TGTGCCAGCAGCGGGGGACTAGCGGATCAAGAGACCCAGTACTTC. Translating gives CASSGGLADQETQYF. The J gene is TRBJ2-5, the V gene TRBV7-6; 11 nucleotides match TRBD2. CDR3 size: 15 residues. Germline loops: CDR1 SGHVS, CDR2 FNYEAQ. V dropped 5 bases and J dropped 2; count of bases not matched to a gene: 4.

This clonotype was seen at least ten times. The chain uses TRBV10-3 and TRBJ1-1; 9 nucleotides agree with TRBD1. This CDR3 has 16 residues. Per the germline V gene, CDR1 is ENHRY and CDR2 is SYGVKD. V lost 10 bases and J lost 6; bases outside the gene matches: 18. The CDR3 is CASLRRDRAIGSEAFF. CDR3 nucleotide sequence: TGTGCCAGTCTACGCCGGGACAGGGCTATCGGATCTGAAGCTTTCTTT.

This clonotype was counted once. This chain connects TRBV20-1 to TRBJ2-6; D might be TRBD1 or TRBD2, each matching 6 bases. This CDR3 contains 13 residues. The V and J ends lost 6 bases and 8 bases respectively, with 14 bases between them. Germline CDR1 and CDR2: DFQATT and SNEGSKA (reference sequence). DNA of the CDR3: TGCAGTGCCTTATCCCGGGGGCCCAACGTCCTGACTTTC. Residues: CSALSRGPNVLTF.

Many counts were recorded for this clonotype. The V call is TRBV20-1, the J call TRBJ2-7; perhaps D is TRBD1 or TRBD2 (6 bases each). V was clipped by 5 bases and J by 6 bases, with 17 bases between them. Germline assignment: CDR1 DFQATT and CDR2 SNEGSKA (reference sequence). This CDR3 comprises 13 residues. The DNA of the CDR3 is TGCAGTGCTCCAACAAGGGGGAGGCTCGAGCAGTACTTC. Its translation: CSAPTRGRLEQYF.

V gene TRBV10-3 combines with J gene TRBJ2-1, with 7 bases matching TRBD2. The J segment lost 3 bases and the V segment lost 4 bases, leaving 3 bases of the junction unmatched. CDR3 length: 14 amino acids. In germline, CDR1 is ENHRY, CDR2 SYGVKD. CDR3 sequence (DNA): TGTGCCATCAGTGCCCTAGCGGACTACAATGAGCAGTTCTTC. Encoded protein: CAISALADYNEQFF.

The chain employs TRBV25-1 and TRBJ2-7; TRBD2 agrees at 14 bases. J lost 9 bases, V lost 5 bases, and 12 bases had no gene match. Germline V gives CDR1 MGHDK, CDR2 SYGVNS. The CDR3 is 16 amino acids. The CDR3 here is CASSLTVGTSGRGQYF. DNA for the CDR3: TGTGCCAGCAGTTTAACAGTCGGGACTAGCGGGAGAGGGCAGTACTTC.

In its sample, this clonotype was seen many times. The V and J genes are TRBV7-9 and TRBJ2-7; D might be TRBD1 (5 bases). CDR1 is SEHNR, CDR2 FQNEAQ, per germline (reference sequence). The CDR3 contains 13 residues. Deletions cut 5 bases from V and 4 bases from J, with 12 bases between. DNA of the CDR3: TGTGCCAGCAGCCCATCCAGGGATTACGAGCAGTACTTC. Protein: CASSPSRDYEQYF.

V is TRBV10-3 and J is TRBJ2-3; 11 nucleotides agree with TRBD2. CDR1 ENHRY and CDR2 SYGVKD come from the germline V gene. CDR3 length: 18 amino acids. Germline trimming cut 3 bases from V and 4 bases from J; bases unmatched to any gene: 12. The CDR3 reads CAISERGFGSGRADTQYF. In DNA form, the CDR3 reads TGTGCCATCAGTGAAAGGGGCTTTGGTAGCGGGAGGGCAGATACGCAGTATTTT.

This clonotype was seen only a few times. The J gene is TRBJ2-7, the V gene TRBV7-9; D gene uncertain. Germline V gene data show CDR1 as SEHNR and CDR2 as FQNEAQ (reference sequence). This CDR3 is 8 amino acids long. V was trimmed by 7 bases and J by 11 bases, leaving 6 bases between them. The CDR3 DNA sequence: TGTGCCAGCACCCCCGAGTACTTC. This translates into CASTPEYF. The whole variable domain, remainder taken from reference TRBV7-9 and TRBJ2-7, is DTGVSQNPRHKITKRGQNVTFRCDPISEHNRLYWYRQTLGQGPEFLTYFQNEAQLEKSRLLSDRFSAERPKGSFSTLEIQRTEQGDSAMYLCASTPEYFGPGTRLTVT.

This chain uses TRBV5-1 with TRBJ2-6; D ambiguous. V was trimmed by 7 bases and J by 1 base, leaving 9 bases between them. Germline CDR1 reads SGHRS; CDR2 reads YFSETQ. The CDR3 spans 14 residues. Written as DNA, the CDR3 is TGCGCCAGCTGCTGGGAATCTGGGGCCAACGTCCTGACTTTC. It translates to CASCWESGANVLTF.

This clonotype has a count of ten or more. This rearrangement joins TRBV20-1 to TRBJ1-2; D unresolved. The CDR3 runs 14 residues. CDR1 is DFQATT, CDR2 SNEGSKA, per germline (reference sequence). Trimming pared 0 bases from V and 5 bases from J, leaving 13 bases between. CDR3 region: CSAREAGGWYGYTF. CDR3 sequence (DNA): TGCAGTGCTAGAGAGGCAGGCGGCTGGTATGGCTACACCTTC.

The J gene is TRBJ2-7, the V gene TRBV24-1, with 8 bases lining up with TRBD2. The V gene end was trimmed by 3 bases and the J gene end by 6 bases; junction bases not matched to a gene: 9. CDR3 length: 15 amino acids. CDR1 and CDR2 (germline): KGHDR, SFDVKD. CDR3 sequence reads: CATSDHSGGGREQYF. The CDR3 coding sequence is TGTGCCACCAGTGATCACTCGGGCGGGGGGCGCGAGCAGTACTTC.

The chain couples TRBV15 to TRBJ1-2, with D perhaps matching TRBD1 (6 bases). V lost 2 bases and J 6 bases, leaving 19 bases between the germline ends. The CDR3 consists of 16 residues. CDR1 and CDR2 (germline): LNHNV, YYDKDF (reference sequence). CDR3 in amino acids: CATSRPPGRGGDGYTF. Written as DNA, the CDR3 is TGTGCCACCAGCAGACCCCCGGGCAGGGGAGGGGATGGCTACACCTTC.

The chain recombines TRBV12-3 or TRBV12-4 with TRBJ1-3, with 7 bases fitting TRBD1. CDR3 length: 18 residues. After removal of 2 bases from V and 0 bases from J, the junction contained 10 bases not matched to a gene. The CDR3 loop is CASSLSLRGRNSGNTIYF. CDR3 bases: TGTGCCAGCAGTTTATCATTGAGGGGGCGAAACTCTGGAAACACCATATATTTT.

A remark on this clonotype: A much larger clone lies a single base off, so this may be a read error. The J gene is TRBJ1-2, the V gene TRBV6-5; 7 bases align to TRBD1. CDR1 and CDR2 from the germline V gene are MNHEY and SVGAGI. The CDR3 covers 13 residues. V lost 7 bases and J lost 2; bases outside the gene matches: 4. The CDR3 spells CASNPGQNYGYTF. The CDR3 DNA follows: TGTGCCAGCAACCCGGGACAGAACTATGGCTACACCTTC.

The chain employs TRBV7-3 and TRBJ1-5; 10 bases are a match to TRBD1. CDR1 is SGHTA, CDR2 FQGTGA, per germline. The CDR3 is made up of 15 amino acids. V was pared by 5 bases and J by 5 bases, with 6 bases of the junction left unmatched. CDR3 loop: CASSATGTGDQPQHF. CDR3 sequence (DNA): TGTGCCAGCAGCGCCACCGGGACAGGGGATCAGCCCCAGCATTTT.

The rearrangement uses TRBV9 and TRBJ1-5; D is unclear. Looked up from germline, CDR1 is SGDLS and CDR2 is YYNGEE. V was cut by 5 bases and J by 4 bases, with 10 bases left in between. CDR3 length equals 13 residues. The CDR3 reads CASSWAPNQPQHF. CDR3 nucleotides: TGTGCCAGCAGTTGGGCCCCTAATCAGCCCCAGCATTTT.

Points on this clonotype: Just one base apart from a much larger clone, this may be a read error. This chain connects TRBV7-2 to TRBJ2-7, with 10 bases lining up with TRBD1. Germline V gene data show CDR1 as SGHTA and CDR2 as FQGNSA. CDR3 size: 15 residues. The CDR3 spells CASSETGGPAYGQYF. CDR3 coding DNA: TGTGCCAGCAGCGAGACAGGGGGCCCCGCTTACGGGCAGTACTTC.

This rearrangement joins TRBV24-1 to TRBJ1-4; D is possibly TRBD1 (5 bases). The CDR3 length is 16 residues. The germline gives CDR1 KGHDR, CDR2 SFDVKD. The V gene lost 5 bases and the J gene lost 8 bases, with 20 bases spanning the gap. This CDR3 is CATSAGTVSYEEKLFF. Here the CDR3 DNA reads TGTGCCACCAGTGCCGGGACCGTCTCCTACGAGGAAAAACTGTTTTTT.